Each of the 7 T cell receptor beta chains below was sequenced from the same sample in a study of blood T cell repertoires in COVID-19. The table came from immunoSEQ multiplex PCR; TCRdb's copy has only in-frame clones and leaves some out. This table holds just over 650,000 clones, 75% to 90% found once. Sequences were obtained from peripheral blood. These receptors all come from a young woman with acute or convalescent COVID-19.

The chain links TRBV5-1 to TRBJ2-1, with D perhaps TRBD1 (6 bases). Germline lookup yields CDR1 SGHRS and CDR2 YFSETQ. Trimming removed 3 bases from V and 0 bases from J, with 10 bases in between. The CDR3 has 15 residues. The CDR3 here is CASSWDISSYNEQFF. DNA for the CDR3: TGCGCCAGCAGCTGGGACATAAGCTCCTACAATGAGCAGTTCTTC.

This CDR3 reads CASRAGGDETQYF. CDR3 DNA sequence: TGTGCCAGCAGAGCCGGAGGAGATGAGACCCAGTACTTC. This chain connects TRBV12-3 or TRBV12-4 to TRBJ2-5; weak D call: TRBD2 (5 bases). The V end lost 6 bases, the J end lost 5 bases, and 13 bases lay between the germline ends. There are 13 residues in the CDR3.

The chain employs TRBV18 and TRBJ2-2; the match to TRBD1 covers 7 bases. Germline V CDR1 and CDR2: KGHSH, LQKENI. J gave up 6 bases and V 3 bases, and 7 bases lay outside the gene matches. The CDR3 consists of 15 residues. The CDR3 coding sequence is TGTGCCAGCTCACCGGGACAGACGTCTCCCGGGGAGCTGTTTTTT. It specifies CASSPGQTSPGELFF.

The rearrangement joins TRBV9 to TRBJ2-5, with 8 nucleotides matching TRBD2. Germline V gives CDR1 SGDLS, CDR2 YYNGEE. CDR3 length: 15 amino acids. J lost 2 bases, V lost 4 bases, and 7 bases had no gene match. The DNA for the CDR3 is TGTGCCAGCAGCAGTTCACTAGCGGCTCAAGAGACCCAGTACTTC. This sequence encodes CASSSSLAAQETQYF.

This sequence joins TRBV5-1 and TRBJ2-7; tentatively, D is TRBD1 (5 bases). Germline V gene sequence: CDR1 SGHRS, CDR2 YFSETQ. The V end was cut by 7 bases, the J end by 4 bases, with 24 bases between. The CDR3 extends over 16 amino acids. CDR3 DNA: TGCGCCAGCTCCGAGTTCCAGGGTTCGGGCTTTTACGAGCAGTACTTC. Its protein is CASSEFQGSGFYEQYF.

The chain uses TRBV12-3 or TRBV12-4 and TRBJ1-2; tentatively, D is TRBD1 (5 bases). Trimming pared 3 bases from V and 8 bases from J, leaving 13 bases between. This CDR3 region has 13 residues. The CDR3 sequence: CASSFIRQSGYTF. In nucleotides, the CDR3 is TGTGCCAGCAGTTTTATCCGACAGTCGGGCTACACCTTC.

This sequence joins TRBV5-4 and TRBJ1-2; 10 nucleotides align to TRBD1. The CDR3 has 14 residues. Germline V gene data show CDR1 as SGHNT and CDR2 as YYREEE (reference sequence). After removal of 4 bases from V and 5 bases from J, the junction contained 5 bases not matched to a gene. CDR3 loop: CASSVGTGEYGYTF. The CDR3 DNA is TGTGCCAGCAGCGTCGGGACAGGGGAATATGGCTACACCTTC. The complete variable domain, with remaining parts taken from reference TRBV5-4 and TRBJ1-2, reads ETGVTQSPTHLIKTRGQQVTLRCSSQSGHNTVSWYQQALGQGPQFIFQYYREEENGRGNFPPRFSGLQFPNYSSELNVNALELDDSALYLCASSVGTGEYGYTFGSGTRLTVV.